This is a list of T cell receptor beta chains from one sample in a study of cytomegalovirus exposure and HLA in healthy donors. The assay was immunoSEQ multiplex PCR, and TCRdb's table has in-frame clones only and misses some. The repertoire holds roughly 170,000 clones, with 65% to 90% as singletons. The specimen sequenced was PBMCs. The origin of the receptors is a girl aged 2-10 years in good health and CMV-seropositive. CDR3s include the opening cysteine and the closing phenylalanine or tryptophan. The D gene is left open where the match is weak. A row's size may be missing; if present it is once, few, many or a size class.

TRBV7-6,TRBJ2-1,-,TRBD2,CASSLGPTSGEQFF,TGTGCCAGCAGCTTAGGACCGACTAGCGGGGAGCAGTTCTTC
TRBV27,TRBJ2-7,-,-,CASSRFTGGSSYEQYF,TGTGCCAGCAGCCGTTTCACGGGGGGCTCCTCCTACGAGCAGTACTTC
TRBV4-1,TRBJ2-7,-,TRBD1,CASSHRQGEMGEQYF,TGCGCCAGCAGCCACAGACAGGGTGAGATGGGAGAGCAGTACTTC
TRBV7-9,TRBJ1-2,-,-,CSLGGEGYGYPF,TGTTCCCTCGGGGGGGAGGGCTATGGCTACCCCTTC
TRBV11-3,TRBJ2-2,-,-,CASSPPGPGELFF,TGTGCCAGCAGCCCTCCGGGTCCCGGGGAGCTGTTTTTT
TRBV7-9,TRBJ2-7,-,TRBD2,CSGGLAGGEQYF,TGTTCCGGGGGACTAGCGGGAGGGGAGCAGTACTTC
TRBV2,TRBJ2-5,-,-,CASSEDMFPGETQYF,TGTGCCAGCAGTGAAGACATGTTCCCAGGGGAGACCCAGTACTTC
TRBV5-1,TRBJ2-2,-,TRBD2,CASSLVAGGTGELFF,TGCGCCAGCAGCTTAGTAGCGGGGGGCACCGGGGAGCTGTTTTTT
TRBV5-1,TRBJ2-7,-,-,CASSGTTGTYEQYF,TGCGCCAGCAGCGGGACGACAGGAACCTACGAGCAGTACTTC
TRBV10-3,TRBJ2-3,-,TRBD2,CAASSGRWDTQYF,TGTGCCGCTTCTAGCGGGAGGTGGGATACGCAGTATTTT
TRBV18,TRBJ1-2,-,-,CASSPRQRSNYGYTF,TGTGCCAGCTCACCACGACAGAGGAGTAACTATGGCTACACCTTC
TRBV5-6,TRBJ2-3,-,-,CASSFADTQYF,TGTGCCAGCAGCTTCGCAGATACGCAGTATTTT
TRBV4-1,TRBJ1-6,-,-,CASSQGYPERASSYNSPLHF,TGCGCCAGCAGCCAAGGGTACCCAGAGCGGGCCAGCTCCTATAATTCACCCCTCCACTTT
TRBV6-1,TRBJ2-1,-,TRBD1,CASSEVQGAEPFHYNEQFF,TGTGCCAGCAGTGAAGTTCAGGGGGCCGAACCCTTCCACTACAATGAGCAGTTCTTC
TRBV11-1,TRBJ2-7,-,TRBD2,CASSLTGTSTEQYF,TGTGCCAGCAGCTTGACCGGGACTAGCACCGAGCAGTACTTC
TRBV27,TRBJ2-1,once,TRBD1,CASSPGGSLGNEQFF,TGTGCCAGCAGCCCAGGGGGTTCTTTAGGGAATGAGCAGTTCTTC
TRBV7-9,TRBJ2-1,once,-,CASSHQTVHNEQFF,TGTGCCAGCAGCCACCAGACAGTTCACAATGAGCAGTTCTTC
TRBV19,TRBJ1-1,-,TRBD1,CASSPRTGGLDTEAFF,TGTGCCAGTAGTCCTCGGACAGGGGGCTTGGACACTGAAGCTTTCTTT